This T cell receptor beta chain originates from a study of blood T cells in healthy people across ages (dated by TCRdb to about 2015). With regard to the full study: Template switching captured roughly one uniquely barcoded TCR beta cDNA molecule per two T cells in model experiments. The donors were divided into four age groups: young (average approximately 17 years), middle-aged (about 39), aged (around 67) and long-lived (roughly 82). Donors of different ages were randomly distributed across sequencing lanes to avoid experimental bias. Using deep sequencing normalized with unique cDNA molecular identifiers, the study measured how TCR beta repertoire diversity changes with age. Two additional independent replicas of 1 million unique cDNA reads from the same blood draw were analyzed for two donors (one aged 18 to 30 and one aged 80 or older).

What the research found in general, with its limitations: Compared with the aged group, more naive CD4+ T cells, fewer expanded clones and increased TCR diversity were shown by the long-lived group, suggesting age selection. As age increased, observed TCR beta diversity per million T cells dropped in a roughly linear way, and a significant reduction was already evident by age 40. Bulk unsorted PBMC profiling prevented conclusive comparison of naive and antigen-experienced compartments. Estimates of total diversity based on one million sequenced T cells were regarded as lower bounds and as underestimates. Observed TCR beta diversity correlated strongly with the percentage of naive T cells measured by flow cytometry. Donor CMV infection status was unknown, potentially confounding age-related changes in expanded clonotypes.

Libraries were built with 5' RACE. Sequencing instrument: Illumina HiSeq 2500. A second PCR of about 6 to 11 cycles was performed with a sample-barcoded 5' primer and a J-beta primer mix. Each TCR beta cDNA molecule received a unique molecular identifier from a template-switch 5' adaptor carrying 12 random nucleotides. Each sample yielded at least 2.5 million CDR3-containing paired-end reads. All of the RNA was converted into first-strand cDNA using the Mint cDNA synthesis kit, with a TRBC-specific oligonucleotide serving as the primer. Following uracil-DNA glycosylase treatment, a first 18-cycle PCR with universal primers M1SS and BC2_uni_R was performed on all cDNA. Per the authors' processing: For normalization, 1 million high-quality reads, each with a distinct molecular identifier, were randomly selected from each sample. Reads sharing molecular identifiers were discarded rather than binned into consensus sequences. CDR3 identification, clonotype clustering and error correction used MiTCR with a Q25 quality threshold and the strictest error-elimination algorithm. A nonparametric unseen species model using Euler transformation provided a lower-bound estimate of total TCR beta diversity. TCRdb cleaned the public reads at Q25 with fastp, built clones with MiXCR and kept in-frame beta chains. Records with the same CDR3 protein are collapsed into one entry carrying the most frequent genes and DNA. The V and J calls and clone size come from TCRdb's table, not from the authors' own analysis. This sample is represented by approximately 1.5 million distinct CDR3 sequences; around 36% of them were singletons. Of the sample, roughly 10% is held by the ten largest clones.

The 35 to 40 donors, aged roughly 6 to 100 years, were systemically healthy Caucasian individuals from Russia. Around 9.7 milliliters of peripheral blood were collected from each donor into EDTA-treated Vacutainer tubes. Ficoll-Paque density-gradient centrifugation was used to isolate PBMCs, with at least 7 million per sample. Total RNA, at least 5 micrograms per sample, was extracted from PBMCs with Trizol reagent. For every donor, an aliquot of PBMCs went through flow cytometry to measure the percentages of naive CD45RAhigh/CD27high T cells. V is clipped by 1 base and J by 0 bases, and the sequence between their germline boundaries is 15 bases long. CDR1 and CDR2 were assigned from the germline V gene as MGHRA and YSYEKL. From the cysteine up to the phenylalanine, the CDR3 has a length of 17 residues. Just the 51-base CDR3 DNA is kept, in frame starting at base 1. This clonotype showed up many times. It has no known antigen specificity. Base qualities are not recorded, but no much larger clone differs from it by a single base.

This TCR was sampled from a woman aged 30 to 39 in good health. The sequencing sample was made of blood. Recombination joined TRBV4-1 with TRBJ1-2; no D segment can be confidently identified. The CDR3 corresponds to CASSQVFSLKANYGYTF. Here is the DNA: TGCGCCAGCAGCCAAGTATTCTCACTTAAGGCTAACTATGGCTACACCTTC.